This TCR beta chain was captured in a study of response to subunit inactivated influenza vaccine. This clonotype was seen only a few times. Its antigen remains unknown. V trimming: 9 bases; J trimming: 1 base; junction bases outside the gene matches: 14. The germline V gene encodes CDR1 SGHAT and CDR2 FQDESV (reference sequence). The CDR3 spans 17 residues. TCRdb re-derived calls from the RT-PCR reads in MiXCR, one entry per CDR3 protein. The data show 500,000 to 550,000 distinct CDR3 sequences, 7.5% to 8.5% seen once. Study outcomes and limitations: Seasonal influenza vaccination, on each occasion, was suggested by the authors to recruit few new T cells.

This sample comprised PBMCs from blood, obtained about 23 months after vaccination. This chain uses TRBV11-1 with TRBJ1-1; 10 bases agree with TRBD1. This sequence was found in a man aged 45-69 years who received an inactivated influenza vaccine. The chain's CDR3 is CASRQGASRRWNTEAFF. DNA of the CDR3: TGTGCCAGTCGACAGGGGGCTAGCCGGAGATGGAACACTGAAGCTTTCTTT.